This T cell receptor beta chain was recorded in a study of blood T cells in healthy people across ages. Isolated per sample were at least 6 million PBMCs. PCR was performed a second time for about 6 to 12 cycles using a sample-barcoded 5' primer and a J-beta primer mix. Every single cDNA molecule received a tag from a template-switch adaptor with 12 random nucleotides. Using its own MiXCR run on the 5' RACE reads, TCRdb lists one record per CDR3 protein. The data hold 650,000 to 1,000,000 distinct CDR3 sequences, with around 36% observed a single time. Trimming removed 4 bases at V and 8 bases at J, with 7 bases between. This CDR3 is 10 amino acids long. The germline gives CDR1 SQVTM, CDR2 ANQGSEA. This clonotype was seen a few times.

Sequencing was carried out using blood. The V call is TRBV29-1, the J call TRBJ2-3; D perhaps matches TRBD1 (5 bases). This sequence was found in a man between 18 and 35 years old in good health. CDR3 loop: CSVVRGTQYF. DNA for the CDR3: TGCAGCGTTGTAAGGGGTACGCAGTATTTT.